The rows below give T cell receptor beta chains drawn from one sample of a study of blood T cell repertoires in COVID-19. TCRdb's table, derived via immunoSEQ multiplex PCR, lists solely in-frame clones and lacks some. The repertoire has 300,000 to 400,000 clones, over 70% of them found once; the top ten carry more than 5%. Sequenced sample: peripheral blood. These receptors originate from a woman aged 45 to 65 with COVID-19, enrolled during active disease. CDR3s include the opening cysteine and the closing phenylalanine or tryptophan. A D gene is named only where the DNA matches it firmly. Clone size is given for some rows only: seen once, a few or many times, or a class if the clone is expanded.

V,J,length,size,D,DNA,CDR3
TRBV7-9,TRBJ1-2,15,-,TRBD1,TGTGCCAGCAGCACCGGGACAGGGGAAAACTTTGGCTACACCTTC,CASSTGTGENFGYTF
TRBV28,TRBJ1-1,14,-,TRBD1,TGTGCCAGCACAATGACAGGGCTGGGCACTGAAGCTTTCTTT,CASTMTGLGTEAFF
TRBV30,TRBJ1-2,14,-,-,TGTGCCTGGAGTGTCCGCAGGGGAATGGCTGGCTACACCTTC,CAWSVRRGMAGYTF
TRBV13,TRBJ2-1,11,-,-,TGTGCCAGCAGCTCTTACAATGAGCAGTTCTTC,CASSSYNEQFF
TRBV7-6,TRBJ2-3,19,-,TRBD2,TGTGCCAGCAGCTTCCTCCGTAGCGGGGCGTACCCCCCCACAGATACGCAGTATTTT,CASSFLRSGAYPPTDTQYF
TRBV4-1,TRBJ1-1,16,-,TRBD1,TGCGCCAGCAGCGGTAAGACAGGGCCCATGAACACTGAAGCTTTCTTT,CASSGKTGPMNTEAFF
TRBV7-9,TRBJ2-7,15,once,TRBD1,TGTGCCAGCAGCGATCTTGGACAGGGGAGGCACGAGCAGTACTTC,CASSDLGQGRHEQYF
TRBV11-2,TRBJ2-7,15,many,TRBD2,TGTGCCAGCAGCTTAGGCGGGACTAGCGGGAGGCAGGAGTACTTC,CASSLGGTSGRQEYF
TRBV19,TRBJ2-7,17,-,TRBD1,TGTGCCAGTAGTATCCGATCCGGGACAGGGGCGCGTGGCGAGCAGTACTTC,CASSIRSGTGARGEQYF
TRBV2,TRBJ1-5,15,-,-,TGTGCCAGCAGTGTTAGGCAGACGACAGATCAGCCCCAGCATTTT,CASSVRQTTDQPQHF
TRBV14,TRBJ1-1,14,-,-,TGTGCCAGCAGCCAAGAAATGGCGGGAACTGAAGCTTTCTTT,CASSQEMAGTEAFF
TRBV7-3,TRBJ1-1,14,-,-,TGTGCCAGCAGCACGACACCGACAAACACTGAAGCTTTCTTT,CASSTTPTNTEAFF
TRBV27,TRBJ1-6,15,-,TRBD1,TGTGCCAGCAGCCCCTACCGGGACAGGGTCTCACCCCTCCACTTT,CASSPYRDRVSPLHF
TRBV14,TRBJ2-1,17,-,TRBD2,TGTGCCAGCAGCCCATATATCCCCAGCGGGGATTACAATGAGCAGTTCTTC,CASSPYIPSGDYNEQFF
TRBV9,TRBJ1-1,14,-,-,TGTGCCAGCAGTCTCGGACACTTGAACACTGAAGCTTTCTTT,CASSLGHLNTEAFF
TRBV27,TRBJ2-2,20,once,TRBD2,TGTGCCAGCAGTTTATGGACCCAGCGGGAGGGGAATTTAATCACCGGGGAGCTGTTTTTT,CASSLWTQREGNLITGELFF
TRBV7-9,TRBJ1-5,15,-,-,TGTGCCAGCAGCCGTGGACAGCAGGGCAATCAGCCCCAGCATTTT,CASSRGQQGNQPQHF
TRBV18,TRBJ1-3,16,-,-,TGTGCCAGCTCACCAGAACAGATCTCTGTTGGAAACACCATATATTTT,CASSPEQISVGNTIYF
TRBV30,TRBJ2-2,15,-,TRBD2,TGTGCCTGGAGGGTAGCGGGAGCGAACACCGGGGAGCTGTTTTTT,CAWRVAGANTGELFF
TRBV7-3,TRBJ2-3,15,-,TRBD1,TGTGCCAGCAGCTCACGGCCAGGGGGTACAGATACGCAGTATTTT,CASSSRPGGTDTQYF
TRBV6-2/TRBV6-3,TRBJ2-1,16,-,TRBD2,TGTGCCAGCAGCCCATCTAGCGGGAGGTCCTACAATGAGCAGTTCTTC,CASSPSSGRSYNEQFF
TRBV29-1,TRBJ1-1,16,-,TRBD1,TGCAGCGTTGCTCCGGGACAGAAAATAATGAACACTGAAGCTTTCTTT,CSVAPGQKIMNTEAFF
TRBV19,TRBJ2-1,17,-,-,TGTGCCAGTAGTATGGAGGTTTGGAAAACCTCCTACAATGAGCAGTTCTTC,CASSMEVWKTSYNEQFF
TRBV20-1,TRBJ2-1,11,-,-,TGCAGTGCTAGTCGCTACAATGAGCAGTTCTTC,CSASRYNEQFF
TRBV4-1,TRBJ2-1,13,-,-,TGCGCCAGCAGCCAAGATCAGGGTGATGAGCAGTTCTTC,CASSQDQGDEQFF
TRBV27,TRBJ1-4,18,-,TRBD1,TGTGCCAGCAGTTTATCCCTGACAGGGATGGCAACTAATGAAAAACTGTTTTTT,CASSLSLTGMATNEKLFF
TRBV5-1,TRBJ2-5,14,-,TRBD1,TGCGCCAGCAGCCGGGGACAGGTGATAGAGACCCAGTACTTC,CASSRGQVIETQYF
TRBV5-1,TRBJ1-2,14,-,TRBD1,TGCGCCAGCAGCTCGGGACAGGTTAACTATGGCTACACCTTC,CASSSGQVNYGYTF
TRBV10-2,TRBJ2-7,16,once,TRBD2,TGCGCCAGCAGCCGGGGGGGTCCGACTTCCACCTACGAGCAGTACTTC,CASSRGGPTSTYEQYF
TRBV7-6,TRBJ1-3,15,-,TRBD1,TGTGCCAGCAGCTCTGACAGGGGGTATGGAAACACCATATATTTT,CASSSDRGYGNTIYF
TRBV7-8,TRBJ2-5,14,-,TRBD1,TGTGCCAGCAGCCTAACACAGGGGTTGCAGACCCAGTACTTC,CASSLTQGLQTQYF
TRBV14,TRBJ1-1,13,-,-,TGTGCCAGCAGCCAAGGGAACGGGAAGGGCGCTTTCTTT,CASSQGNGKGAFF
TRBV30,TRBJ1-2,11,-,-,TGTGCCTGGAGTCCAGGGCTGGGCTACACCTTC,CAWSPGLGYTF
TRBV4-2,TRBJ2-7,15,-,TRBD2,TGTGCCAGCAGCCAAGATCTAGCGGGAGTCTACGAGCAGTACTTC,CASSQDLAGVYEQYF
TRBV7-8,TRBJ1-1,15,-,-,TGTGCCAGCAGCTTAATGCGGGGGCTCGACACTGAAGCTTTCTTT,CASSLMRGLDTEAFF
TRBV3-1/TRBV3-2,TRBJ2-1,15,-,TRBD1,TGTGCCAGCAGCCAAGGGGGCAGGGGGCGAAGTGAGCAGTTCTTC,CASSQGGRGRSEQFF
TRBV7-8,TRBJ2-1,17,-,-,TGTGCCAGCAGCCCTGACTTCCTCCTGAGCTCCTACAATGAGCAGTTCTTC,CASSPDFLLSSYNEQFF
TRBV5-1,TRBJ2-6,13,once,-,TGCGCCAGCAACAGGGCTGGGGCCAACGTCCTGACTTTC,CASNRAGANVLTF
TRBV7-4,TRBJ1-5,15,-,TRBD1,TGTGCCAGCAGCTTACGGGACAGAAGTTATCAGCCCCAGCATTTT,CASSLRDRSYQPQHF
TRBV5-1,TRBJ1-2,14,-,-,TGCGCCAGCGGTCCCCGGGAAGCTAACTATGGCTACACCTTC,CASGPREANYGYTF
TRBV5-6,TRBJ1-2,14,-,-,TGTGCCAGCAGCTACCCGGGAGGAAACTATGGCTACACCTTC,CASSYPGGNYGYTF
TRBV4-3,TRBJ2-7,15,-,TRBD2,TGCGCCAGCAGCCAAACTAGCGGGAGGTCTGGGGAGCAGTACTTC,CASSQTSGRSGEQYF
TRBV27,TRBJ2-1,17,-,TRBD2,TGTGCCAGCAGCGGGACTAGCGGGAGTTATTTTTCGGGTGAGCAGTTCTTC,CASSGTSGSYFSGEQFF
TRBV9,TRBJ1-3,12,-,-,TGTGCCAGCAGTCTCTCTGGAAACACCATATATTTT,CASSLSGNTIYF
TRBV7-2,TRBJ2-1,18,-,TRBD2,TGTGCCAGCAGCTCTACAAGGCCAGCTAGCGGGAGGGTCCATGAGCAGTTCTTC,CASSSTRPASGRVHEQFF
TRBV6-5,TRBJ1-4,14,-,TRBD1,TGTGCCAGCAGAAACAGGGGGCTCTCTGAAAAACTGTTTTTT,CASRNRGLSEKLFF
TRBV27,TRBJ2-7,14,-,-,TGTGCCAGCAGTTCCCCTTCAGGGGCTTACGAGCAGTACTTC,CASSSPSGAYEQYF
TRBV30,TRBJ1-2,13,-,TRBD1,TGTGCCTGGAAGACCAGGGGGCGAGAAGGCTACACCTTC,CAWKTRGREGYTF
TRBV7-9,TRBJ2-7,15,-,TRBD2,TGTGCCAGCAGCTCCCTAGTGCGGGAGAAGGGGGAGCAGTACTTC,CASSSLVREKGEQYF
TRBV9,TRBJ2-3,16,-,TRBD2,TGTGCCAGCAGCGCCCGAGAGGGGCGGGAGGCAGATACGCAGTATTTT,CASSAREGREADTQYF
TRBV6-5,TRBJ2-1,13,few,-,TGTGCCAGCAGTTACAGTCCGGGCAATGAGCAGTTCTTC,CASSYSPGNEQFF
TRBV19,TRBJ2-1,16,-,TRBD2,TGTGCCAGTAGTAGCGGGAGGCCGGACGCCTACAATGAGCAGTTCTTC,CASSSGRPDAYNEQFF
TRBV19,TRBJ1-2,16,-,TRBD1,TGTGCCAGTAGTTGGGGGACAGGCATCGCTGGGTATGGCTACACCTTC,CASSWGTGIAGYGYTF